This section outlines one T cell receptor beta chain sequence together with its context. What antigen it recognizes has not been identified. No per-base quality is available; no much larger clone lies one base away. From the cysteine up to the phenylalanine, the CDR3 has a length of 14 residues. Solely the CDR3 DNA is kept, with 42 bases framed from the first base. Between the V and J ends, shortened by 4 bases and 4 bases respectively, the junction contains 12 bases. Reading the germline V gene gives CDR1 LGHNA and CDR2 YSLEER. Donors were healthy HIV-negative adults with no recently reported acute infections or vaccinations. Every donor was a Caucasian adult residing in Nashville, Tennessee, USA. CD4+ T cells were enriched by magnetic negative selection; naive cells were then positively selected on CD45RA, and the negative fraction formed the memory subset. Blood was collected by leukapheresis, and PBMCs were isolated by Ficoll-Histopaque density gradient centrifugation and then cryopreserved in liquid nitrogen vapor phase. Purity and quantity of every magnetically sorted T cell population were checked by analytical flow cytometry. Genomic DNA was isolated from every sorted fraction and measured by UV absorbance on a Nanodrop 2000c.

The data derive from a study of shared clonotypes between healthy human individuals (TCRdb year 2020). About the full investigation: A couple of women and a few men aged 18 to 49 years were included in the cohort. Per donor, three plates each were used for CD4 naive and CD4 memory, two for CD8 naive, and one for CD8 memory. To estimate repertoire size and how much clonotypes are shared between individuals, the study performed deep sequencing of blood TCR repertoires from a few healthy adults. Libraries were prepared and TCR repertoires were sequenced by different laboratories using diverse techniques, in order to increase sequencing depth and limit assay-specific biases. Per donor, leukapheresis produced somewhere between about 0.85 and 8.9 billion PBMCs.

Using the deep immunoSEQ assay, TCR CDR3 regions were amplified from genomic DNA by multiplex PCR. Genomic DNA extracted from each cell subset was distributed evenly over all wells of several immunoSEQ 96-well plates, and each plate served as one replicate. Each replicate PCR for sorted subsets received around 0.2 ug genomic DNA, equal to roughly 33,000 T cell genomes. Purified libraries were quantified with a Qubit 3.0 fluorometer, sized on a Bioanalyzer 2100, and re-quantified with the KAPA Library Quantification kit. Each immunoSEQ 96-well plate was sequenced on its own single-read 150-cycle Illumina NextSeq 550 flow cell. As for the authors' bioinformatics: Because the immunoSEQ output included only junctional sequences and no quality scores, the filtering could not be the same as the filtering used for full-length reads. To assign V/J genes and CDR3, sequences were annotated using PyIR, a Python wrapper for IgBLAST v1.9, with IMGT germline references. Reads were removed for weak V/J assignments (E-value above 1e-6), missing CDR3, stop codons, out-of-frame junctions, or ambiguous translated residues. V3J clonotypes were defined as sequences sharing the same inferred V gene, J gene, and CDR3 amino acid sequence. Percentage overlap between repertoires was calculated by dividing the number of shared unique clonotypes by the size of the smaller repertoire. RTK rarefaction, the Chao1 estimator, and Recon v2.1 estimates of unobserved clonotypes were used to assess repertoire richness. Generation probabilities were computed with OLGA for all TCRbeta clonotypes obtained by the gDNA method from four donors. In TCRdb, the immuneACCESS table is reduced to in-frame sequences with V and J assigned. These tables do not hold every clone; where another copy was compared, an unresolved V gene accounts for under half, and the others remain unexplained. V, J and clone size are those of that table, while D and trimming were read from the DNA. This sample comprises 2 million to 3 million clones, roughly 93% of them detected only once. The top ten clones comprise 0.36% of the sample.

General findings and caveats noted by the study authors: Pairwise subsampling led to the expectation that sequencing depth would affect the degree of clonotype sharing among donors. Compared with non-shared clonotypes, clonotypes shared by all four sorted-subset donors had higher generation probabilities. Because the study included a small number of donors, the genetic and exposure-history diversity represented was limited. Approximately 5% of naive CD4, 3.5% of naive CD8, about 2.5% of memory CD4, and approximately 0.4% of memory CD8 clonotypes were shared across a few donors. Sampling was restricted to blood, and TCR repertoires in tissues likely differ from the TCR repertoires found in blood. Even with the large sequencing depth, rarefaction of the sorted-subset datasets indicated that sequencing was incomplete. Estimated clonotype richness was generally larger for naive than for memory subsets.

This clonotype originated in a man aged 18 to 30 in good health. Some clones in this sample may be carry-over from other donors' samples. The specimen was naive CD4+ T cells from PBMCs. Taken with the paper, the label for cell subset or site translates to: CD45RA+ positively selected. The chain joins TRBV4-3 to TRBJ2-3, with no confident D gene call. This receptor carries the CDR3 CASSPVKLADTQYF. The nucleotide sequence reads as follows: TGCGCCAGCAGCCCGGTTAAGCTAGCAGATACGCAGTATTTT.